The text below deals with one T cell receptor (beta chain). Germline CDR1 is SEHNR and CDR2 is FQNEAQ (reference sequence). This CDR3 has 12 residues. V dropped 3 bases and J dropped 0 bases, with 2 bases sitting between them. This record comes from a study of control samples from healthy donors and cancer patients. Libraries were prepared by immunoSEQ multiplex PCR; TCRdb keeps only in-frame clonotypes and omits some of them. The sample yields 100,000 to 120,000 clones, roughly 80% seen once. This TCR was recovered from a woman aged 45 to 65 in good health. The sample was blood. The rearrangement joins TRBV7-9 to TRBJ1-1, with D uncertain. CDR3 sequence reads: CASSFMNTEAFF. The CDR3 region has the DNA TGTGCCAGCAGCTTTATGAACACTGAAGCTTTCTTT.